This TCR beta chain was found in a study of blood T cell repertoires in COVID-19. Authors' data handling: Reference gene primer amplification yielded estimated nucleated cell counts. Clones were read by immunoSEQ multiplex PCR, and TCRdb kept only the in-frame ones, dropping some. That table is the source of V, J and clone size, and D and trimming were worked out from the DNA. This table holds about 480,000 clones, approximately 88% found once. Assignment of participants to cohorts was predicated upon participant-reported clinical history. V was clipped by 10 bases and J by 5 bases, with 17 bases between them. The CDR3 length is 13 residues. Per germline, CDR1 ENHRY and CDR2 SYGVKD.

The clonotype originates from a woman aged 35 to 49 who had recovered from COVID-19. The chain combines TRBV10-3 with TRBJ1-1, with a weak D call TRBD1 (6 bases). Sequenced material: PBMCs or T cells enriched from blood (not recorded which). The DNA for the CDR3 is TGTGCCACCGCGGACAGTAAAGGGACTGAAGCTTTCTTT. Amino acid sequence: CATADSKGTEAFF.